This T cell receptor (beta chain) was observed in a study of cytomegalovirus exposure and HLA in healthy donors. General study results and limits: Relative to equally common others, HLA-associated TCR beta chains showed greater clonal expansion in a later analysis. TCR beta V segments were, for the most part, productive about 87% or about 30% of the time in an earlier analysis.

Worth noting for this clone: The antigen remains unidentified.

Both 60 Vbeta primers and 13 Jbeta primers went into the PCR. Some clones are missing from TCRdb's copy, which holds only in-frame ones; the method was immunoSEQ multiplex PCR. The sample comprises 130,000 to 150,000 clones, roughly four fifths of which are singletons, and approximately 2.9% rests with the top ten. This clonotype originated in a man aged 40-55 years in good health and CMV-seropositive. Sequencing used PBMCs.

CDR3 in DNA: TGTGCCAGCAGCCAGGGACTAGCGGGACACAATGAGCAGTTCTTC. It encodes CASSQGLAGHNEQFF. The V gene is TRBV9, the J gene TRBJ2-1; TRBD2 agrees at 13 bases. This CDR3 has 15 amino acids. CDR1 and CDR2 (germline): SGDLS, YYNGEE. V shed 4 bases, J shed 5 bases, and the junction held 3 bases outside the gene matches.